These 10 T cell receptor beta chains were sequenced from one sample in a study of cytomegalovirus exposure and HLA in healthy donors. The PCR made use of 60 Vbeta and 13 Jbeta primers. Generated by immunoSEQ multiplex PCR, the TCRdb table keeps only in-frame clones and is missing some. The data hold more than 85,000 clones, with 76% observed a single time. Material: PBMCs. The receptor source for this set is a man aged 25 to 40 in good health and CMV-seropositive.

This clone was observed once. The chain joins TRBV7-2 to TRBJ2-5; a possible D gene is TRBD1 (5 bases). The J call is in doubt because the DNA end fits TRBJ2-7 better. Per germline, CDR1 SGHTA and CDR2 FQGNSA. The CDR3 has 15 amino acids. The CDR3 coding sequence is TGTGCCAGCAGCTTAGGGTCAGGGCCTTCCTACGAGCAGTACTTC. Translating it yields CASSLGSGPSYEQYF.

This clone was observed once. The rearrangement joins TRBV28 to TRBJ2-5, with 8 bases lining up with TRBD2. The CDR3 is made up of 18 amino acids. Germline CDR1 reads MDHEN; CDR2 reads SYDVKM. Trimming cost V 4 bases and J 11 bases; bases outside gene matches: 24. CDR3 nucleotides: TGTGCCAGCAGTTCCCTGGGGGGTGAACGGGGGGGTACTACGGAGCAGTACTTC. Translated: CASSSLGGERGGTTEQYF.

The chain employs TRBV18 and TRBJ2-5, with no clear D. The CDR3 has 13 amino acids. Trimming removed 2 bases from V and 3 bases from J, with 7 bases in between. CDR1 and CDR2 from the germline V gene are KGHSH and LQKENI. The CDR3 reads CASSPAQEETQYF. The CDR3 bases are TGTGCCAGCTCACCAGCGCAGGAAGAGACCCAGTACTTC. The variable domain in full, with the rest retrieved from reference TRBV18 and TRBJ2-5, is NAGVMQNPRHLVRRRGQEARLRCSPMKGHSHVYWYRQLPEEGLKFMVYLQKENIIDESGMPKERFSAEFPKEGPSILRIQQVVRGDSAAYFCASSPAQEETQYFGPGTRLLVL.

The J gene is TRBJ2-7, the V gene TRBV5-1, with 8 bases aligning to TRBD1. Germline CDR1 is SGHRS and CDR2 is YFSETQ. V trimming: 7 bases; J trimming: 5 bases; junction bases outside the gene matches: 11. This CDR3 has 14 residues. The CDR3 DNA reads TGCGCCAGCCGCTCGCCGGACAGGGAACACGAGCAGTACTTC. Its protein product is CASRSPDREHEQYF.

This chain uses TRBV7-2 with TRBJ1-5; tentative D call: TRBD1 (5 bases). CDR1 and CDR2 (germline): SGHTA, FQGNSA. The CDR3 has 16 residues. Between the trimmed V and J ends, which lost 3 bases and 0 bases, there was a span of 12 bases. The CDR3: CASSFVTGSSNQPQHF. The CDR3 DNA is TGTGCCAGCAGCTTCGTCACAGGCAGTAGCAATCAGCCCCAGCATTTT.

The chain is built from TRBV5-4 and TRBJ2-2; 8 bases line up with TRBD2. With V trimmed by 4 bases and J by 2 bases, 7 bases remained unmatched. This CDR3 comprises 16 residues. Germline V gene data show CDR1 as SGHNT and CDR2 as YYREEE (reference sequence). The DNA of the CDR3 is TGTGCCAGCAGCGGCGGGGGGACTATAAACACCGGGGAGCTGTTTTTT. Protein product: CASSGGGTINTGELFF.

This chain uses TRBV2 with TRBJ1-5; TRBD1 aligns across 7 bases. CDR3 size: 15 residues. V shed 4 bases, J shed 0 bases, and the junction held 3 bases outside the gene matches. Germline V gene data show CDR1 as SNHLY and CDR2 as FYNNEI. CDR3 sequence reads: CASSAGQISNQPQHF. The DNA for the CDR3 is TGTGCCAGCAGTGCGGGACAGATTAGCAATCAGCCCCAGCATTTT. Combining the CDR3 with reference TRBV2 and TRBJ1-5 gives the whole variable domain EPEVTQTPSHQVTQMGQEVILRCVPISNHLYFYWYRQILGQKVEFLVSFYNNEISEKSEIFDDQFSVERPDGSNFTLKIRSTKLEDSAMYFCASSAGQISNQPQHFGDGTRLSIL.

This clone occurred once. The chain combines TRBV14 with TRBJ2-1, with 14 positions matching TRBD2. Germline CDR1 SGHDN, CDR2 FVKESK. J lost 9 bases, V lost 2 bases, and 9 bases had no gene match. The length of the CDR3 is 17 residues. The CDR3 sequence is CASSQLPTSGGAGEQFF. In DNA, the CDR3 is TGTGCCAGCAGCCAATTGCCGACTAGCGGGGGGGCCGGTGAGCAGTTCTTC.

This clone has just a few counts. The gene calls are TRBV19 and TRBJ2-6; possible D gene TRBD1, 6 bases. Looked up from germline, CDR1 is LNHDA and CDR2 is SQIVND (reference sequence). The V and J ends lost 0 bases and 3 bases respectively, with 15 bases between them. The CDR3 runs to 18 residues. CDR3 sequence (DNA): TGTGCCAGTAGTATAGACCCTAGATGGGGGCATGGGGCCAACGTCCTGACTTTC. Its translation is CASSIDPRWGHGANVLTF. Based on the CDR3 plus reference TRBV19 and TRBJ2-6, the full variable domain is DGGITQSPKYLFRKEGQNVTLSCEQNLNHDAMYWYRQDPGQGLRLIYYSQIVNDFQKGDIAEGYSVSREKKESFPLTVTSAQKNPTAFYLCASSIDPRWGHGANVLTFGAGSRLTVL.

CDR3 sequence reads: CASSLRGLAVYEQYF. The CDR3 nucleotides read TGTGCCAGCAGTTTAAGGGGACTAGCGGTCTACGAGCAGTACTTC. This chain joins TRBV27 and TRBJ2-7; 11 nucleotides agree with TRBD2. Germline CDR1 and CDR2: MNHEY and SMNVEV (reference sequence). This CDR3 is 15 amino acids long. V was clipped by 2 bases and J by 3 bases; unmatched bases: 3.